This TCR beta chain was identified in a study of T cell repertoires in cytomegalovirus infection. Study-wide context: CMV infection together with matching HLA type was indicated by public TCR beta signatures.

Study results and limitations: People with CMV and the relevant HLA were identified by cumulative public TCR beta family frequency. Clonotype analysis showed dominance of the ex vivo response by HLA-C-restricted CMV-specific TCR beta clonotypes.

The V and J ends lost 5 bases and 2 bases respectively, with 16 bases between them. The length of the CDR3 is 15 residues. The germline CDR1 and CDR2 sequences are SGHVS and FNYEAQ. TCRdb reprocessed the reads via MiXCR and lists one record per CDR3 protein. The sample holds 450,000 to 600,000 distinct CDR3 sequences, 10% to 12% seen once. This clonotype was observed many times. Antigen specificity is unknown. The sequence was collected from a human donor in good health (CMV status not recorded). Some clones in this sample may be carry-over from other donors' samples. V usage is TRBV7-6 and J usage is TRBJ2-7; D is ambiguous. The specimen was PBMCs. The CDR3 spells CASSPNAAATYEQYF. The CDR3 DNA reads TGTGCCAGCAGCCCCAACGCGGCAGCAACCTACGAGCAGTACTTC.